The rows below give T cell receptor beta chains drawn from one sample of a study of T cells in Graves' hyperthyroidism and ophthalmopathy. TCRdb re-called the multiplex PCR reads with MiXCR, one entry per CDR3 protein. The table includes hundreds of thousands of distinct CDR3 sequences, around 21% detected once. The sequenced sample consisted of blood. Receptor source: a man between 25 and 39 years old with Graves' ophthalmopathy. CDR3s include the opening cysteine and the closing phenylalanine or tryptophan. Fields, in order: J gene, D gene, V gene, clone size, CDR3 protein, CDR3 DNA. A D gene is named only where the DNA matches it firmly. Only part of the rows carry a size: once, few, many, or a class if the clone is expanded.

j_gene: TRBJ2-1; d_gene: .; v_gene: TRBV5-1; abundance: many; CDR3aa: CASSQQKDEQFF; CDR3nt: TGCGCCAGCAGCCAACAGAAGGATGAGCAGTTCTTC
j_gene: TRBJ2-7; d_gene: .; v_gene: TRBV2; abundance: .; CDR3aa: CASRMEYEQYF; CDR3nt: TGTGCCAGCAGAATGGAGTACGAGCAGTACTTC
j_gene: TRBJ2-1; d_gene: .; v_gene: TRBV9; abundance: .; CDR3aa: CASSPPGHSYNEQFF; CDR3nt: TGTGCCAGCAGCCCCCCAGGGCACTCCTACAATGAGCAGTTCTTC
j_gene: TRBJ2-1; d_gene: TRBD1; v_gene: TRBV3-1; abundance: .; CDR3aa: CASSQPGDRVYNEQFF; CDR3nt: TGTGCCAGCAGCCAACCTGGGGACAGGGTCTACAATGAGCAGTTCTTC
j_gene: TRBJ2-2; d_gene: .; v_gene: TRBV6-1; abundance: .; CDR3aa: CASRTLQGSTGELFF; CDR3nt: TGTGCCAGCAGGACACTACAGGGAAGCACCGGGGAGCTGTTTTTT
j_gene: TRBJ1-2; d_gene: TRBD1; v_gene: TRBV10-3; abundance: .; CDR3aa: CAIRGTDRGEDYGYTF; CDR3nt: TGTGCCATCAGGGGAACCGACAGGGGCGAGGACTATGGCTACACCTTC
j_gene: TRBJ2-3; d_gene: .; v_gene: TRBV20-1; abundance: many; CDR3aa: CSATNDIGKADTQYF; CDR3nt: TGCAGTGCCACGAACGACATCGGAAAAGCAGATACGCAGTATTTT
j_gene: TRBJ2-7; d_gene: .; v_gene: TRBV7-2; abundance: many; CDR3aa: CASSLGIPGGYEQYF; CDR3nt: TGTGCCAGCAGCTTAGGCATCCCCGGGGGTTACGAGCAGTACTTC
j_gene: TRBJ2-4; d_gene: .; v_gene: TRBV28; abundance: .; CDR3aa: CASSKGRGAKNIQYF; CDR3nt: TGTGCCAGCAGTAAGGGGCGGGGAGCCAAAAACATTCAGTACTTC
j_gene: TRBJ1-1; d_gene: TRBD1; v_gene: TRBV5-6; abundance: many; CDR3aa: CASSSTGQANTEAFF; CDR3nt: TGTGCCAGCAGCTCAACCGGACAGGCGAACACTGAAGCTTTCTTT
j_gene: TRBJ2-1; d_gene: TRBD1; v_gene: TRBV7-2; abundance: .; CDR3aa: CASSLDRGAHNEQFF; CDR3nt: TGTGCCAGCAGTCTAGACAGGGGGGCCCACAATGAGCAGTTCTTC
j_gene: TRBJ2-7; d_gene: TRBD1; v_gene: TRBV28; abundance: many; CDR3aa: CASSLGQHYEQYF; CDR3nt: TGTGCCAGCAGCCTGGGACAGCACTACGAGCAGTACTTC
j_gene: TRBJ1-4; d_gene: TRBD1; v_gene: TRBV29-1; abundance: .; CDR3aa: CSERDRGLLREKLFF; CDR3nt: TGCAGCGAACGGGACAGGGGCCTCCTGAGGGAAAAACTGTTTTTT
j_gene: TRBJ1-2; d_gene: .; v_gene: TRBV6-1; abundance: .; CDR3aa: CASSPAQQGPGYTF; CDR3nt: TGTGCCAGCAGTCCCGCCCAACAGGGCCCTGGCTACACCTTC
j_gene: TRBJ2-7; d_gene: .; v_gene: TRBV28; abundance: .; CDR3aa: CASSPPVGAYEQYF; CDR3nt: TGTGCCAGCAGTCCTCCCGTGGGGGCCTACGAGCAGTACTTC
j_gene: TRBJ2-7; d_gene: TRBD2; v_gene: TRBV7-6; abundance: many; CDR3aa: CASSPLAGGNEQYF; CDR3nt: TGTGCCAGCAGCCCGCTAGCGGGAGGGAACGAGCAGTACTTC
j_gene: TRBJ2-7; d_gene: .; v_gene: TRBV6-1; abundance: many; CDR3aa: CASSEMVTAGIEQYF; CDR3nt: TGTGCCAGCAGTGAAATGGTGACTGCAGGGATCGAGCAGTACTTC
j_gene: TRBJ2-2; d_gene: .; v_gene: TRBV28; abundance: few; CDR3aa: CASSLTSIGTGELFF; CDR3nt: TGTGCCAGCAGCCTTACTAGCATAGGCACCGGGGAGCTGTTTTTT
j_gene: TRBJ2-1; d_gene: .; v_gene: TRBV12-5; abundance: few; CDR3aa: CASGLIKNEQFF; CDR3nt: TGTGCTAGTGGTTTGATCAAGAATGAGCAGTTCTTC
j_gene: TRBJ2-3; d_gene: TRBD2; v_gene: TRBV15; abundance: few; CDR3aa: CATSRDGTSGTSTDTQYF; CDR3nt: TGTGCCACCAGCAGAGATGGCACTAGCGGGACTAGCACAGATACGCAGTATTTT
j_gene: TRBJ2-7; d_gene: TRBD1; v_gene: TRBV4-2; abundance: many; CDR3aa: CASSPTGEYEQYF; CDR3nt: TGTGCCAGCAGCCCTACAGGGGAATACGAGCAGTACTTC
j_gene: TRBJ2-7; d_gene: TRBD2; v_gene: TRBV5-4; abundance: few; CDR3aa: CASSTPGLGPREQYF; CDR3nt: TGTGCCAGCAGCACCCCGGGACTAGGGCCCCGGGAGCAGTACTTC
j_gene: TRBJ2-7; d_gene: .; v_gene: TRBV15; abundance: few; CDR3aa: CATWDGIGRNEQYF; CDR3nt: TGTGCCACCTGGGACGGGATAGGACGGAACGAGCAGTACTTC
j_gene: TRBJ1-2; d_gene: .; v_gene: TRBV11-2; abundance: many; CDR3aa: CASSQSPGQGSYGYTF; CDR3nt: TGTGCCAGCAGCCAATCACCGGGGCAGGGAAGCTATGGCTACACCTTC
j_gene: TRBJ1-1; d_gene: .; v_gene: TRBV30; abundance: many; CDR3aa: CAWKGVPNTEAFF; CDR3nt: TGTGCCTGGAAGGGGGTTCCGAACACTGAAGCTTTCTTT
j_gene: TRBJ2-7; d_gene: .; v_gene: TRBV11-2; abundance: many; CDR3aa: CASSPIRGGRYEQYF; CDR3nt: TGTGCCAGCAGCCCCATAAGGGGGGGGCGCTACGAGCAGTACTTC
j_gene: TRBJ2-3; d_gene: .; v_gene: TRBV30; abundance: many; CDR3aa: CAWSRTSESADTQYF; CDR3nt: TGTGCCTGGAGTAGGACCTCGGAGAGCGCAGATACGCAGTATTTT
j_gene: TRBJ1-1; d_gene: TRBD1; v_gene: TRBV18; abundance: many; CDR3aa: CASSPWTGGNTEAFF; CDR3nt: TGTGCCAGCTCACCCTGGACAGGGGGGAACACTGAAGCTTTCTTT
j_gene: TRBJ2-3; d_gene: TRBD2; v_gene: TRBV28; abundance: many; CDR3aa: CASSLRGGRIDTQYF; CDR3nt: TGTGCCAGCAGTTTAAGGGGCGGGAGAATCGATACGCAGTATTTT
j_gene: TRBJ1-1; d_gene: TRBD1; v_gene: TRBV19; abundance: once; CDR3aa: CASSTTGEDTEAFF; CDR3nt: TGTGCCAGTAGTACGACAGGGGAGGACACTGAAGCTTTCTTT
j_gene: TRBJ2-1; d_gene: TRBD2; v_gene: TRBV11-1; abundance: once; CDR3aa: CASSLGPGTSGYNEQFF; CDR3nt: TGTGCCAGCAGCTTAGGGCCCGGGACTAGCGGTTACAATGAGCAGTTCTTC
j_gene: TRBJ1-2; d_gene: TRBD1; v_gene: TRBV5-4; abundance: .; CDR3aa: CASSRGQATYGYTF; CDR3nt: TGTGCCAGCAGCCGAGGACAGGCGACATATGGCTACACCTTC
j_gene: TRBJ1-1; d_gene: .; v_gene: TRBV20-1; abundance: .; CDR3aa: CSANHGGINTEAFF; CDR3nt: TGCAGTGCTAACCACGGGGGAATCAACACTGAAGCTTTCTTT
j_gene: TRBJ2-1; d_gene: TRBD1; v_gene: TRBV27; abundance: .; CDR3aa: CASRLSPGQTYNEQFF; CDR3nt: TGTGCCAGCAGGCTCTCACCGGGACAGACATACAATGAGCAGTTCTTC
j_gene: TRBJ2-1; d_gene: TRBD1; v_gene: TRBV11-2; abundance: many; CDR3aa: CASSLDRQGAYNEQFF; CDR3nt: TGTGCCAGCAGCTTAGATCGGCAGGGGGCCTACAATGAGCAGTTCTTC
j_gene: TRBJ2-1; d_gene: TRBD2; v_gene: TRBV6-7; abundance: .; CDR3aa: CASSYSSGRAVPALYNEQFF; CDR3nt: TGTGCCAGCAGTTACTCTAGCGGGAGGGCCGTCCCCGCCCTCTACAATGAGCAGTTCTTC
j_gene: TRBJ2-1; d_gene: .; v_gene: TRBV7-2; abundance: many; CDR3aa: CASSRDPLNEQFF; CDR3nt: TGTGCCAGCAGCCGGGACCCTCTCAATGAGCAGTTCTTC
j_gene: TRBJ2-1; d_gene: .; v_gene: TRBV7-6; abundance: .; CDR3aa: CASSDPGTPPYNEQFF; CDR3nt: TGTGCCAGCAGCGACCCCGGGACACCACCCTACAATGAGCAGTTCTTC
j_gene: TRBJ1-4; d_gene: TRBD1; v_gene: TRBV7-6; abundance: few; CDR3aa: CASSPTGTGANEKLFF; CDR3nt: TGTGCCAGCAGCCCAACGGGGACAGGGGCTAATGAAAAACTGTTTTTT
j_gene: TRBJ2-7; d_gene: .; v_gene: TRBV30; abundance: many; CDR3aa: CAWSEGYSYEQYF; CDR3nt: TGTGCCTGGAGTGAAGGGTACAGTTACGAGCAGTACTTC
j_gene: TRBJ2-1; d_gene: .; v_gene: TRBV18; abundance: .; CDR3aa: CASSPNSISSYNEQFF; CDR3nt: TGTGCCAGCTCACCAAATTCCATTAGCTCCTACAATGAGCAGTTCTTC
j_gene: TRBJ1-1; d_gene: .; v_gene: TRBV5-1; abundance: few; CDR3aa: CASSPSTLGTEAFF; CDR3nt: TGCGCCAGCAGCCCCTCGACCCTGGGGACTGAAGCTTTCTTT
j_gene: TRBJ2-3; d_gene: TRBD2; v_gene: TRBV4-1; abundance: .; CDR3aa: CASGPGLAGADTQYF; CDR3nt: TGCGCCAGCGGCCCCGGACTAGCGGGAGCCGATACGCAGTATTTT
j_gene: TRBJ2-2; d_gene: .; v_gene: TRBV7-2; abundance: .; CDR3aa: CASSARGGANTGELFF; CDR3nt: TGTGCCAGCAGCGCACGGGGCGGGGCGAACACCGGGGAGCTGTTTTTT
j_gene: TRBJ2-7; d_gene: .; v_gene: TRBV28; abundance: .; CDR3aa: CASSRTLGEGEQYF; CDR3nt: TGTGCCAGCAGTAGGACCCTGGGGGAAGGCGAGCAGTACTTC
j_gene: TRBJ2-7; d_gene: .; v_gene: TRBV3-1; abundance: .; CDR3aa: CASRTIPYEQYF; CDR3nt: TGTGCCAGCAGGACTATACCGTACGAGCAGTACTTC
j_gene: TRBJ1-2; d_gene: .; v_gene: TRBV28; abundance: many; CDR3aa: CASSLSVNYGYTF; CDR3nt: TGTGCCAGCAGTTTATCCGTGAACTATGGCTACACCTTC
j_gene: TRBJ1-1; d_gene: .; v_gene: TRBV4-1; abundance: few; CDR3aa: CASSQHGSNTEAFF; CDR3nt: TGCGCCAGCAGCCAACACGGGTCGAACACTGAAGCTTTCTTT
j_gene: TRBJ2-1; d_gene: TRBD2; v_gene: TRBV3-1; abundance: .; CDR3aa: CASSPASGSAVYNEQFF; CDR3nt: TGTGCCAGCAGCCCTGCTAGCGGGAGTGCCGTTTACAATGAGCAGTTCTTC
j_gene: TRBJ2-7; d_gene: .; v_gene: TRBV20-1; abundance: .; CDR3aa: CSAQGPTESSYEQYF; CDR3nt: TGCAGTGCCCAGGGCCCCACAGAGAGCTCCTACGAGCAGTACTTC
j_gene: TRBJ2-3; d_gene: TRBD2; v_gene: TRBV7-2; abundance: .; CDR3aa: CASSSSGSSGRISDTQYF; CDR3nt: TGTGCCAGCAGCTCCTCCGGGTCAAGCGGGAGGATATCGGATACGCAGTATTTT
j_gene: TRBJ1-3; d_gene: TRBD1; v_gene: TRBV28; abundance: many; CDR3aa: CASRRDRVENTIYF; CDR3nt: TGTGCCAGCAGACGTGACAGGGTAGAGAACACCATATATTTT
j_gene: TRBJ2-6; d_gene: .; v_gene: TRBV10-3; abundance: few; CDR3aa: CAISERKIEANVLTF; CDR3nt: TGTGCCATCAGTGAGCGGAAGATTGAGGCCAACGTCCTGACTTTC
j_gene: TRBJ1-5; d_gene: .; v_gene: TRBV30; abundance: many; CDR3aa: CAWSSPGTEIQPQHF; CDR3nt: TGTGCCTGGAGTTCTCCCGGGACTGAGATACAGCCCCAGCATTTT
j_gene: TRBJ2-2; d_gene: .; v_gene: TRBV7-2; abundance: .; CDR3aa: CASSFTLQVSTGELFF; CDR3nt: TGTGCCAGCAGCTTCACCTTACAGGTTTCTACCGGGGAGCTGTTTTTT
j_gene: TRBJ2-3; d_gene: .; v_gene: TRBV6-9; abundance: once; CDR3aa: CASSYGNTQYF; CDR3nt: TGTGCCAGCAGTTATGGAAATACGCAGTATTTT
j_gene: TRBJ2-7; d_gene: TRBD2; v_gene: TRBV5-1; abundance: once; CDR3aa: CASSVGGDYLYEQYF; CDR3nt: TGTGCCAGCAGCGTCGGGGGGGACTACCTCTACGAGCAGTACTTC